This entry lists 23 T cell receptor beta chains sequenced from one sample in a study of PD-1 blockade in classical Hodgkin lymphoma. Method: immunoSEQ multiplex PCR; TCRdb's copy keeps in-frame clones and lacks some. The sample carries about 66,000 clones, about 70% recorded once. Each of the patients experienced relapse following autologous stem cell transplantation, and their brentuximab vedotin exposure differed. This specimen consisted of peripheral blood mononuclear cells (PBMCs), obtained before the second cycle of nivolumab. These receptors were obtained from a human donor with classical Hodgkin lymphoma.

This clone turned up a few times. The same CDR3 is also encoded by other DNA sequences in this sample. The chain joins TRBV27 to TRBJ2-6; no clear D gene. The CDR3 consists of 13 residues. The germline V gene encodes CDR1 MNHEY and CDR2 SMNVEV (reference sequence). Between the trimmed V and J ends, which lost 3 bases and 0 bases, there was a span of 0 bases. In DNA, the CDR3 is TGTGCCAGCAGTTTCTCTGGGGCCAACGTCCTGACTTTC. This sequence encodes CASSFSGANVLTF.

The rearrangement uses TRBV7-9 and TRBJ2-7; 9 bases match TRBD2. From germline, CDR1 is SEHNR and CDR2 FQNEAQ (reference sequence). CDR3 length: 15 amino acids. V gave up 1 base and J gave up 5 bases; unmatched junction bases: 6. CDR3 sequence (DNA): TGTGCCAGCAGCTTAGAACTAGCGGGCATCAACGAGCAGTACTTC. It translates to CASSLELAGINEQYF.

V usage is TRBV11-2 and J usage is TRBJ1-1; possible D gene TRBD1, 5 bases. V dropped 5 bases and J dropped 0 bases, with 13 bases sitting between them. The CDR3 totals 15 residues. The germline gives CDR1 SGHAT, CDR2 FQNNGV. CDR3 amino acids: CASSTRASMNTEAFF. The CDR3 nucleotides read TGTGCCAGCAGCACCAGGGCCAGCATGAACACTGAAGCTTTCTTT.

In its sample, this clone was seen a few times. The V call is TRBV19, the J call TRBJ2-6; D possibly matches TRBD1 or TRBD2 (5 bases each). Germline CDR1 and CDR2: LNHDA and SQIVND (reference sequence). The CDR3 contains 17 residues. V was trimmed by 9 bases and J by 2 bases, leaving 20 bases between them. In DNA form, the CDR3 reads TGTGCCAGCACCGAGGGGTCCCAATTAGCTGGGGCCAACGTCCTGACTTTC. It encodes CASTEGSQLAGANVLTF.

The chain couples TRBV2 to TRBJ1-2; 10 bases fit TRBD1. This CDR3 has 15 amino acids. Trimming at V came to 7 bases and at J to 2 bases, leaving 7 bases not matched to a gene. CDR1 is SNHLY and CDR2 is FYNNEI in the germline V gene. CDR3 sequence reads: CASTYDRGRNYGYTF. The CDR3 DNA reads TGTGCCAGCACCTATGACAGGGGGCGGAACTATGGCTACACCTTC.

V gene TRBV5-1 combines with J gene TRBJ2-7, with a tentative D call TRBD2 (7 bases). The V gene lost 3 bases and the J gene lost 2 bases, with 18 bases spanning the gap. CDR3 length: 16 residues. Germline CDR1 and CDR2: SGHRS and YFSETQ. This chain's CDR3 is CASSSQAAGAAYEQYF. DNA for the CDR3: TGCGCCAGCAGCTCTCAAGCCGCGGGGGCTGCCTACGAGCAGTACTTC.

The V and J genes are TRBV15 and TRBJ1-4; the D is unclear. The length of the CDR3 is 16 residues. Trimming left V 0 bases short and J 14 bases short, with 22 bases between. Looked up from germline, CDR1 is LNHNV and CDR2 is YYDKDF (reference sequence). The CDR3 protein is CATSRDDNLVLGSLFF. CDR3 sequence (DNA): TGTGCCACCAGCAGAGATGACAACCTGGTTTTAGGGAGCCTGTTTTTT.

This rearrangement joins TRBV2 to TRBJ2-3; 9 bases are shared with TRBD2. Germline V gene lookup returns CDR1 SNHLY and CDR2 FYNNEI. V shed 2 bases, J shed 9 bases, and the junction held 12 bases outside the gene matches. There are 16 residues in the CDR3. This CDR3 is CASSESRAGGPGTQYF. CDR3 DNA: TGTGCCAGCAGTGAAAGTAGAGCGGGGGGTCCGGGCACGCAGTATTTT.

Points on this clone: Other nucleotide sequences in the sample specify the same CDR3. The chain uses TRBV29-1 and TRBJ2-3, with TRBD2 matching over 8 bases. V lost 6 bases to trimming and J lost 2 bases; unmatched junction nucleotides: 4. The CDR3 sequence is 13 residues long. Germline V gives CDR1 SQVTM, CDR2 ANQGSEA. CDR3 DNA sequence: TGCAGCGTCCGGCGGGGGGACACAGATACGCAGTATTTT. The encoded protein is CSVRRGDTDTQYF.

This chain links TRBV5-1 with TRBJ1-1; TRBD1 is a possible D gene (6 bases). V was cut by 5 bases and J by 0 bases, with 11 bases left in between. The CDR3 runs 14 residues. CDR1 is SGHRS and CDR2 is YFSETQ in the germline V gene. CDR3 sequence (DNA): TGCGCCAGCAGACCGGACAGCGTGAACACTGAAGCTTTCTTT. Protein: CASRPDSVNTEAFF.

The chain employs TRBV5-6 and TRBJ2-2, with D hard to call. The germline V and J ends were trimmed by 3 bases and 6 bases, with 6 bases remaining between them. From germline, CDR1 is SGHDT and CDR2 YYEEEE. The CDR3 is 12 amino acids. The chain's CDR3 is CASSSYSGELFF. The DNA for the CDR3 is TGTGCCAGCAGCTCATATTCCGGGGAGCTGTTTTTT.

This clone was picked up a small number of times. Other nucleotide sequences in the sample specify the same CDR3. The chain uses TRBV18 and TRBJ2-1, with 11 bases identical to TRBD1. CDR1 and CDR2 from the germline V gene are KGHSH and LQKENI. J was trimmed by 3 bases and V by 3 bases; bases with no gene match: 1. The CDR3 totals 15 residues. For the CDR3, the DNA is TGTGCCAGCTCACCGGGGACAGGGGGCTACAATGAGCAGTTCTTC. This encodes CASSPGTGGYNEQFF.

This clone was observed many times. The genes are TRBV28 and TRBJ2-4; TRBD2 matches 10 bases. The CDR3 totals 20 residues. Germline V gene sequence: CDR1 MDHEN, CDR2 SYDVKM. J was trimmed by 6 bases and V by 4 bases; bases with no gene match: 21. CDR3 coding DNA: TGTGCCAGCAGTTCCCCCGGGGGGAAACGGACTAGCGGCCTACTAAACATTCAGTACTTC. This sequence encodes CASSSPGGKRTSGLLNIQYF.

In this sample, this clone turned up a few times. The chain carries TRBV5-1 and TRBJ2-1; perhaps D is TRBD1 or TRBD2 (6 bases each). Between the trimmed V and J ends, which lost 4 bases and 6 bases, there was a span of 17 bases. CDR3 length: 15 residues. CDR1 and CDR2 (germline): SGHRS, YFSETQ. CDR3 amino acids: CASSPRGAGPNEQFF. CDR3 nucleotides: TGCGCCAGCAGCCCCAGGGGAGCGGGCCCCAATGAGCAGTTCTTC.

By share, this clone counts as medium-sized. This chain links TRBV7-9 with TRBJ2-7; D not certain. Germline V CDR1 and CDR2: SEHNR, FQNEAQ (reference sequence). Deletions cut 1 base from V and 3 bases from J, with 10 bases between. The CDR3 has 14 residues. Written as DNA, the CDR3 is TGTGCCAGCAGCTTAGTGGCAGCCGGCTACGAGCAGTACTTC. This translates into CASSLVAAGYEQYF.

J is TRBJ2-7 and V is TRBV2, with D possibly matching TRBD2 (6 bases). The length of the CDR3 is 13 residues. Per germline, CDR1 SNHLY and CDR2 FYNNEI. The germline V and J ends were trimmed by 3 bases and 7 bases, with 13 bases remaining between them. CDR3 DNA sequence: TGTGCCAGCAGTGACTGGGACGCGGGGGAGCAGTACTTC. Amino acids: CASSDWDAGEQYF.

This chain links TRBV30 with TRBJ2-2; TRBD1 matches 8 bases. CDR1 GTSNPN and CDR2 SVGIG come from the germline V gene (reference sequence). V gave up 7 bases and J gave up 4 bases; unmatched junction bases: 17. The CDR3 length is 17 residues. The CDR3 protein is CASTGQGWRVSTGELFF. CDR3 DNA: TGTGCCTCAACCGGACAGGGTTGGAGGGTCAGCACCGGGGAGCTGTTTTTT.

V usage is TRBV7-9 and J usage is TRBJ2-7; 7 nucleotides match TRBD1. Germline V gene lookup returns CDR1 SEHNR and CDR2 FQNEAQ (reference sequence). The CDR3 totals 16 residues. The junction had 10 bases not matched to a gene; V was cut back by 5 bases and J by 0 bases. CDR3 in DNA: TGTGCCAGCAGCCCCAATAGGGGGCCTTCCTCCTACGAGCAGTACTTC. Amino acids: CASSPNRGPSSYEQYF.

The rearrangement joins TRBV7-3 to TRBJ2-1; D remains unclear. Germline CDR1 is SGHTA and CDR2 is FQGTGA. V dropped 4 bases and J dropped 0 bases, with 10 bases sitting between them. The CDR3 spans 15 residues. CDR3 DNA: TGTGCCAGCAGCTCACGGTCGAGCTCCTACAATGAGCAGTTCTTC. It encodes CASSSRSSSYNEQFF.

V is TRBV6-5 and J is TRBJ2-7, with 11 bases matching TRBD2. The CDR3 runs to 14 residues. The germline V gene encodes CDR1 MNHEY and CDR2 SVGAGI. The trim removed 7 bases at V and 2 bases at J, leaving 4 bases unmatched. This CDR3 is CASKPGLAAYEQYF. CDR3 in DNA: TGTGCCAGCAAACCGGGACTAGCGGCCTACGAGCAGTACTTC.

The chain employs TRBV30 and TRBJ2-1; the D is unclear. V lost 4 bases, J lost 2 bases, and 15 bases lay in between. The CDR3 has 15 amino acids. Germline CDR1 and CDR2: GTSNPN and SVGIG (reference sequence). This CDR3 is CAWNLGHDPYNEQFF. In DNA, the CDR3 is TGTGCCTGGAATCTGGGTCATGATCCCTACAATGAGCAGTTCTTC.

V gene TRBV6-5 combines with J gene TRBJ1-2, with D unclear. Trimming removed 4 bases from V and 0 bases from J, with 9 bases in between. CDR1 and CDR2 (germline): MNHEY, SVGAGI. The CDR3 runs 14 residues. The CDR3 loop reads CASSLALANYGYTF. As DNA, the CDR3 is TGTGCCAGCAGTTTAGCATTAGCTAACTATGGCTACACCTTC.

This rearrangement joins TRBV7-8 to TRBJ2-3, with 7 bases matching TRBD1. CDR1 is SGHVS and CDR2 is FQNEAQ in the germline V gene. This CDR3 spans 15 amino acids. The junction had 8 bases not matched to a gene; V was cut back by 5 bases and J by 3 bases. As DNA, the CDR3 is TGTGCCAGCAGCACGGGACAGATATTAACAGATACGCAGTATTTT. It specifies CASSTGQILTDTQYF.